These 31 T cell receptor beta chains were sequenced from one sample in a study of shared clonotypes between healthy human individuals (dated by TCRdb to 2018 to 2020). The library was made by the immunoSEQ multiplex PCR assay. Here the immuneACCESS table is served through TCRdb, limited to in-frame sequences with V and J called. Missing clones are a known gap in these copies; in checked studies unresolved V genes cover under half, and the rest lacks a known reason. This sample lists around 2.3 million clones; almost 96% were detected once. The ten largest make up 0.1% to 0.15% of the sample. Sequencing was carried out using naive CD4+ T cells sorted from blood. The sample's cell subset or site label, in plain terms: CD45RA+ positively selected. These receptors were collected from a man younger than 35 in good health.

The rearrangement links TRBV10-3 to TRBJ2-3, with TRBD2 matching over 8 bases. Germline V lookup: CDR1 ENHRY, CDR2 SYGVKD. This CDR3 comprises 14 residues. J was trimmed by 1 base and V by 10 bases; bases with no gene match: 7. DNA of the CDR3: TGTGCCACCACGGGGGGGGCGGGCACAGATACGCAGTATTTT. Residues: CATTGGAGTDTQYF.

The chain has TRBV28 and TRBJ2-7; D is undetermined. Trimming took off 1 base at V and 2 bases at J, with 15 bases between the two ends. Germline CDR1 reads MDHEN; CDR2 reads SYDVKM. This CDR3 region has 16 residues. Here the CDR3 reads CASSLYWKSVAYEQYF. As DNA, the CDR3 is TGTGCCAGCAGTTTATATTGGAAATCGGTAGCCTACGAGCAGTACTTC.

For this clone: Other DNA sequences in this sample translate to the same CDR3. The chain carries TRBV5-1 and TRBJ2-7; TRBD1 matches 9 bases. Trimming at V came to 8 bases and at J to 5 bases, leaving 2 bases not matched to a gene. Germline V gives CDR1 SGHRS, CDR2 YFSETQ. The CDR3 has 11 residues. The CDR3 DNA sequence: TGCGCCAGTGGACAGGGGCACGAGCAGTACTTC. This sequence encodes CASGQGHEQYF.

The count of this clone is one. The J gene is TRBJ2-5, the V gene TRBV18; 7 bases agree with TRBD2. The CDR3 has 14 amino acids. Trimming at V came to 5 bases and at J to 5 bases, leaving 8 bases not matched to a gene. Looked up from germline, CDR1 is KGHSH and CDR2 is LQKENI. The CDR3 region is CASSGRLASETQYF. In DNA, the CDR3 is TGTGCCAGCTCAGGCCGACTAGCCTCGGAGACCCAGTACTTC.

The CDR3 DNA is TGTGCCAGTAGTCCGACCGGGCCCACCTATGGCTACACCTTC. Translated: CASSPTGPTYGYTF. The chain recombines TRBV19 with TRBJ1-2; D is ambiguous. CDR1 LNHDA and CDR2 SQIVND come from the germline V gene (reference sequence). This CDR3 region has 14 residues. Between the trimmed V and J ends, which lost 5 bases and 4 bases, there was a span of 14 bases.

The V and J genes are TRBV4-2 and TRBJ2-3; 10 nucleotides agree with TRBD2. V lost 6 bases and J lost 3; bases outside the gene matches: 6. The CDR3 contains 15 residues. Germline V gene data show CDR1 as LGHNA and CDR2 as YNFKEQ. CDR3 residues: CASSQTAGGTDTQYF. The CDR3 bases are TGTGCCAGCAGTCAAACAGCGGGGGGGACAGATACGCAGTATTTT.

The chain joins TRBV30 to TRBJ1-1; 7 nucleotides align to TRBD1. The germline CDR1 and CDR2 sequences are GTSNPN and SVGIG (reference sequence). The CDR3 covers 11 residues. Trimming took 0 bases from V and 11 from J; bases not matched to a gene: 3. CDR3 DNA: TGTGCCTGGAGTGTACAGGGGACCGCTTTCTTT. It yields the protein CAWSVQGTAFF.

In its sample, this clone was seen once. The chain combines TRBV11-2 with TRBJ2-3; tentatively, D is TRBD1 (5 bases). The CDR3 is 11 amino acids. Germline V gives CDR1 SGHAT, CDR2 FQNNGV. V dropped 3 bases and J dropped 8 bases, with 6 bases sitting between them. DNA for the CDR3: TGTGCCAGCAGCTTGGGGCTTACGCAGTATTTT. Its translation: CASSLGLTQYF.

The chain is built from TRBV7-8 and TRBJ2-7, with a tentative D call TRBD1 (6 bases). V was trimmed by 1 base and J by 5 bases, leaving 12 bases between them. The CDR3 consists of 14 residues. Looked up from germline, CDR1 is SGHVS and CDR2 is FQNEAQ. In nucleotides, the CDR3 is TGTGCCAGCAGCTTAGGGGGGCTCCGGCACGAGCAGTACTTC. Its translation is CASSLGGLRHEQYF. Full variable domain (outside the CDR3, taken from reference TRBV7-8 and TRBJ2-7): GAGVSQSPRYKVAKRGQDVALRCDPISGHVSLFWYQQALGQGPEFLTYFQNEAQLDKSGLPSDRFFAERPEGSVSTLKIQRTQQEDSAVYLCASSLGGLRHEQYFGPGTRLTVT.

The chain combines TRBV19 with TRBJ2-5, with unresolved D. Germline V gene sequence: CDR1 LNHDA, CDR2 SQIVND (reference sequence). The length of the CDR3 is 13 residues. Trimming removed 4 bases from V and 1 base from J, with 7 bases in between. CDR3 in DNA: TGTGCCAGTAGTACCAGAATCCAAGAGACCCAGTACTTC. Its translation: CASSTRIQETQYF.

The chain couples TRBV5-1 to TRBJ2-1; 9 nucleotides agree with TRBD1. V lost 0 bases, J lost 6 bases, and 10 bases stayed unmatched. Germline V CDR1 and CDR2: SGHRS, YFSETQ. This CDR3 contains 17 residues. Here the CDR3 DNA reads TGCGCCAGCAGCTTGGTGGCTCCTGGGACAGGGTCCAATGAGCAGTTCTTC. Its translation: CASSLVAPGTGSNEQFF.

This chain uses TRBV19 with TRBJ2-1, with D maybe TRBD2 (6 bases). Germline V gene sequence: CDR1 LNHDA, CDR2 SQIVND (reference sequence). The CDR3 contains 17 residues. V was trimmed by 0 bases and J by 1 base, leaving 13 bases between them. The CDR3 DNA reads as TGTGCCAGTAGTATAGATCTGGCCCGGGGGTCCTACAATGAGCAGTTCTTC. Encoded protein: CASSIDLARGSYNEQFF.

This chain joins TRBV5-6 and TRBJ1-1; a possible D gene is TRBD1 (5 bases). Trimming left V 3 bases short and J 4 bases short, with 22 bases between. Per the germline V gene, CDR1 is SGHDT and CDR2 is YYEEEE. The CDR3 has 17 amino acids. CDR3 protein: CASSSISIRAGGTEAFF. The CDR3 region has the DNA TGTGCCAGCAGCTCCATTTCGATCAGGGCCGGAGGCACTGAAGCTTTCTTT. Drawing the rest from reference TRBV5-6 and TRBJ1-1, the complete variable domain is DAGVTQSPTHLIKTRGQQVTLRCSPKSGHDTVSWYQQALGQGPQFIFQYYEEEERQRGNFPDRFSGHQFPNYSSELNVNALLLGDSALYLCASSSISIRAGGTEAFFGQGTRLTVV.

The chain links TRBV5-5 to TRBJ2-7; TRBD1 matches 7 bases. Germline loops: CDR1 SGHKS, CDR2 YYEKEE (reference sequence). After removal of 0 bases from V and 8 bases from J, the junction contained 5 bases not matched to a gene. The CDR3 length is 13 residues. For the CDR3, the DNA is TGTGCCAGCAGCTTGGAGCAGGGGGATAAGCAGTACTTC. Its translation is CASSLEQGDKQYF.

This clone has just a few counts. The chain couples TRBV7-9 to TRBJ1-6, with TRBD1 identical over 8 bases. CDR1 and CDR2 (germline): SEHNR, FQNEAQ (reference sequence). CDR3 length: 14 residues. Trimming removed 4 bases from V and 7 bases from J; junction bases left unmatched: 3. This chain's CDR3 is CASSSGGLNSPLHF. The CDR3 coding sequence is TGTGCCAGCAGCTCAGGGGGCCTGAATTCACCCCTCCACTTT. The full variable domain, in which reference TRBV7-9 and TRBJ1-6 provide the parts outside the CDR3, is DTGVSQNPRHKITKRGQNVTFRCDPISEHNRLYWYRQTLGQGPEFLTYFQNEAQLEKSRLLSDRFSAERPKGSFSTLEIQRTEQGDSAMYLCASSSGGLNSPLHFGNGTRLTVT.

This rearrangement joins TRBV6-5 to TRBJ1-1; TRBD1 might be the D (6 bases). Germline V gene lookup returns CDR1 MNHEY and CDR2 SVGAGI. V dropped 3 bases and J dropped 9 bases, with 8 bases sitting between them. This CDR3 spans 11 amino acids. Here the CDR3 reads CASSYGGQAFF. CDR3 nucleotides: TGTGCCAGCAGTTATGGGGGGCAAGCTTTCTTT.

V usage is TRBV5-7 and J usage is TRBJ2-4; the D is unclear. TRBV5-7 is an ORF for which the function is uncertain. CDR3 length: 15 residues. V was shortened by 4 bases and J by 0 bases, with 11 bases between the two germline ends. CDR3 nucleotides: TGTGCCAGCAGCAGTGACCTACTAGCCAAAAACATTCAGTACTTC. Its translation is CASSSDLLAKNIQYF.

This chain connects TRBV4-2 to TRBJ2-7, with 8 nucleotides matching TRBD1. V shed 1 base, J shed 2 bases, and the junction held 4 bases outside the gene matches. The CDR3 contains 15 residues. The germline gives CDR1 LGHNA, CDR2 YNFKEQ. The CDR3 protein is CASSQVTQGAYEQYF. The CDR3 nucleotides read TGTGCCAGCAGCCAAGTTACACAGGGGGCCTACGAGCAGTACTTC.

In its sample, this clone was seen once. V is TRBV10-3 and J is TRBJ2-3, with a tentative D call TRBD2 (6 bases). The CDR3 consists of 15 residues. From germline, CDR1 is ENHRY and CDR2 SYGVKD. V was shortened by 7 bases and J by 0 bases, with 14 bases between the two germline ends. This CDR3 reads CAITNGGESTDTQYF. The CDR3 nucleotides are TGTGCCATCACAAATGGAGGGGAAAGCACAGATACGCAGTATTTT.

This chain joins TRBV7-3 and TRBJ2-1; unclear D gene. CDR1 is SGHTA, CDR2 FQGTGA, per germline. This CDR3 contains 12 residues. Trimming stripped 5 bases from V and 5 bases from J, with 7 bases between. The DNA for the CDR3 is TGTGCCAGCAGCCCAGACCACAATGAGCAGTTCTTC. It yields the protein CASSPDHNEQFF. Supplemented by reference TRBV7-3 and TRBJ2-1, the full variable domain reads GAGVSQTPSNKVTEKGKYVELRCDPISGHTALYWYRQSLGQGPEFLIYFQGTGAADDSGLPNDRFFAVRPEGSVSTLKIQRTERGDSAVYLCASSPDHNEQFFGPGTRLTVL.

J is TRBJ2-4 and V is TRBV19, with 7 bases identical to TRBD1. The germline CDR1 and CDR2 sequences are LNHDA and SQIVND (reference sequence). After removal of 7 bases from V and 0 bases from J, the junction contained 6 bases not matched to a gene. The CDR3 is 15 amino acids. Written as DNA, the CDR3 is TGTGCCAGTAAGGGGACAGAATTAGCCAAAAACATTCAGTACTTC. Translation gives CASKGTELAKNIQYF.

This rearrangement joins TRBV5-1 to TRBJ1-5; 7 bases map to TRBD1. The V and J ends lost 0 bases and 7 bases, in that order; junction bases with no gene match: 10. Germline lookup yields CDR1 SGHRS and CDR2 YFSETQ. CDR3 length equals 16 residues. The DNA of the CDR3 is TGCGCCAGCAGCTTGGAGGGAGGGGGCGCACACCAGCCCCAGCATTTT. It is translated as CASSLEGGGAHQPQHF.

Notes on this clone: The identical CDR3 is also encoded by other nucleotide sequences in the sample. This chain joins TRBV4-1 and TRBJ2-7, with TRBD2 identical over 10 bases. The CDR3 consists of 15 residues. CDR1 is MGHRA and CDR2 is YSYEKL in the germline V gene. V dropped 3 bases and J dropped 3; count of bases not matched to a gene: 5. CDR3 region: CASSQGAGGIYEQYF. CDR3 DNA sequence: TGCGCCAGCAGCCAGGGAGCGGGGGGGATCTACGAGCAGTACTTC.

The rearrangement uses TRBV28 and TRBJ1-2, with D perhaps TRBD1 (5 bases). Looked up from germline, CDR1 is MDHEN and CDR2 is SYDVKM. CDR3 length: 14 amino acids. V lost 6 bases and J lost 5, with 16 bases in between. The CDR3 region is CASRPPREGYGYTF. CDR3 DNA sequence: TGTGCCAGCAGGCCGCCCAGGGAAGGTTATGGCTACACCTTC.

CDR3: CAWSFPRGSYNEQFF. The DNA of the CDR3 is TGTGCCTGGAGCTTCCCCCGGGGCTCCTACAATGAGCAGTTCTTC. The rearrangement joins TRBV30 to TRBJ2-1, with D perhaps TRBD2 (5 bases). This CDR3 comprises 15 residues. The V gene's germline CDR1 is GTSNPN and CDR2 SVGIG (reference sequence). The ends were cut back, 3 bases at V and 0 bases at J, with 12 bases in the middle.

This clone has a single count. This chain connects TRBV5-4 to TRBJ2-7, with TRBD2 matching over 11 bases. From germline, CDR1 is SGHNT and CDR2 YYREEE (reference sequence). V lost 0 bases, J lost 9 bases, and 8 bases stayed unmatched. The CDR3 totals 15 residues. The CDR3 DNA reads as TGTGCCAGCAGCTTGGCCCCGGCTAGCGGGGGGAGGCAGTACTTC. Amino acid sequence: CASSLAPASGGRQYF.

The chain carries TRBV21-1 and TRBJ1-1; the D segment call TRBD1 is taken from the table without a DNA check. TRBV21-1 is described as a pseudogene. This CDR3 has 17 residues. CDR3 nucleotides: TGTGCCAGCAGCAAAGTGACCAGGGAAAGGGGGAACACTGAAGCTTTCTTT. Residues: CASSKVTRERGNTEAFF.

The rearrangement uses TRBV6-5 and TRBJ1-1; D gene unclear. The CDR3 is made up of 14 amino acids. The germline V and J ends were trimmed by 6 bases and 4 bases, with 15 bases remaining between them. Germline CDR1 and CDR2: MNHEY and SVGAGI. CDR3 region: CASSLRGVVTEAFF. The CDR3 nucleotides read TGTGCCAGCAGCCTTCGCGGGGTGGTCACTGAAGCTTTCTTT.

The J gene is TRBJ1-6, the V gene TRBV7-9; the match to TRBD1 covers 7 bases. V lost 2 bases and J lost 7; bases outside the gene matches: 2. Germline V gives CDR1 SEHNR, CDR2 FQNEAQ (reference sequence). The CDR3 covers 14 residues. This CDR3 is CASSLLQGNSPLHF. The CDR3 coding sequence is TGTGCCAGCAGCTTACTACAGGGGAATTCACCCCTCCACTTT.

V is TRBV6-6 and J is TRBJ1-2, with D possibly being TRBD1 (5 bases). In germline, CDR1 is MNHNY, CDR2 SVGAGI (reference sequence). The CDR3 is 14 residues long. The ends were cut back, 7 bases at V and 7 bases at J, with 19 bases in the middle. CDR3 region: CASIGVEGQGGYTF. The CDR3 DNA reads TGTGCCAGCATAGGTGTTGAGGGGCAGGGTGGCTACACCTTC.

The chain links TRBV15 to TRBJ2-5, with 10 bases identical to TRBD2. Trimming cost V 0 bases and J 2 bases; bases outside gene matches: 6. Germline V gives CDR1 LNHNV, CDR2 YYDKDF (reference sequence). This CDR3 is 17 amino acids long. The CDR3 sequence: CATSRDPLLAGQETQYF. Here the CDR3 DNA reads TGTGCCACCAGCAGAGATCCCCTACTAGCGGGACAAGAGACCCAGTACTTC.